This TCR beta chain is drawn from a study of CD8+ T cells in alopecia areata. Study conclusions and caveats: Under tofacitinib, numerous expanded lesional clonotypes remained detectable in scalp and blood. Scalp samples also contribute reads from the resident alphabeta T cells found in normal skin. For lesional scalp, especially alopecia totalis/universalis, clonality was higher than in normal scalp.

Treatment: oral pan-JAK inhibitor, 5-10 mg twice daily. The CDR3 totals 15 residues. Trimming removed 5 bases from V and 7 bases from J, with 18 bases in between. From germline, CDR1 is MNHEY and CDR2 SVGAGI. This clone was observed once. Its antigen is as yet unknown. RNA extraction was followed by reverse transcription into cDNA, which acted as the sequencing template. Using immunoSEQ multiplex PCR, the repertoire was profiled, and TCRdb retains in-frame clones only, with some absent. The sample lists approximately 210,000 clones, approximately 45% occurring once. The sequence came from a human donor with alopecia areata. This specimen consisted of CD4+ T cells sorted from blood, obtained at approximately week 36, from a patient treated with tofacitinib. This rearrangement joins TRBV6-5 to TRBJ1-5, with D perhaps TRBD1 (6 bases). CDR3 residues: CASSPLAGARQPQHF. CDR3 DNA: TGTGCCAGCAGTCCCCTGGCGGGGGCACGACAGCCCCAGCATTTT.